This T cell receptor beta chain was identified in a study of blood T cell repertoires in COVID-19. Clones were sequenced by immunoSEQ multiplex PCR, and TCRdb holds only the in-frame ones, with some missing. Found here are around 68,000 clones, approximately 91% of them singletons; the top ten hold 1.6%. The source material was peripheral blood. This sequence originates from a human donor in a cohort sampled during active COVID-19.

CDR3 sequence: CASSNQWGGDGKLFF. The CDR3, as DNA: TGTGCCAGTAGTAACCAATGGGGGGGCGACGGAAAACTGTTTTTT. This sequence joins TRBV19 and TRBJ1-4, with D perhaps TRBD1 (6 bases). CDR3 size: 15 residues. Germline values: CDR1 LNHDA, CDR2 SQIVND (reference sequence). V was cut by 4 bases and J by 10 bases, with 19 bases left in between.